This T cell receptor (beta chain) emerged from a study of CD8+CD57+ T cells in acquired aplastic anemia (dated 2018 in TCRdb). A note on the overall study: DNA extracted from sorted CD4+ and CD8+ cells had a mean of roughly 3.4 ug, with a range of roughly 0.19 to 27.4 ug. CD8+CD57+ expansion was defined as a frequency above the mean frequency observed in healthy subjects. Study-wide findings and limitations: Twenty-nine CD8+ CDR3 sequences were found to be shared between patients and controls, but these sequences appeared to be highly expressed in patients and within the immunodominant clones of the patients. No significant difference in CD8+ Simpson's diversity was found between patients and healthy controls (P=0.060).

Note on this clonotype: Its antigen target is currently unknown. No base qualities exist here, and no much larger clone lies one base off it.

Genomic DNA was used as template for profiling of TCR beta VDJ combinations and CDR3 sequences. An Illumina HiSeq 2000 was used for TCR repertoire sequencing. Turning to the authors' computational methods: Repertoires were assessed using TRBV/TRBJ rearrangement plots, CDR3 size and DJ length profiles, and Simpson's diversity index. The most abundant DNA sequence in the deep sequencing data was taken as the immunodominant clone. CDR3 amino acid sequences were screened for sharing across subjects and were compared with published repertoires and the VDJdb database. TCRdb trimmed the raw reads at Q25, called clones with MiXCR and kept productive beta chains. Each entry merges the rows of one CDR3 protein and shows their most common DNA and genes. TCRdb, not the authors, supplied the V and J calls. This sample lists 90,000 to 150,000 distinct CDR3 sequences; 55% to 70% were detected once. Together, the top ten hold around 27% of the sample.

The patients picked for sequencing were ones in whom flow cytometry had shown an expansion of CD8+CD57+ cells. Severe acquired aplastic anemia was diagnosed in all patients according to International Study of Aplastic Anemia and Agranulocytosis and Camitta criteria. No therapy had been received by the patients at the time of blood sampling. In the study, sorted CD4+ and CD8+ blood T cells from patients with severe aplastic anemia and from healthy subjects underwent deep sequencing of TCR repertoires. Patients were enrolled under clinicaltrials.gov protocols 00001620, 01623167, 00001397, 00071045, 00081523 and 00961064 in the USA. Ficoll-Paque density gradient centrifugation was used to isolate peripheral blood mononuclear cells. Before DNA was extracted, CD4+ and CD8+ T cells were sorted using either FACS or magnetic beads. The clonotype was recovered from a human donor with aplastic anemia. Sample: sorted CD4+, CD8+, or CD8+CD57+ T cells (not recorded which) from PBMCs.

CDR3 sequence: CATSGQGVEAFF. The DNA sequence is given as TGTGCCACCAGTGGACAGGGCGTTGAAGCTTTCTTT. This chain joins TRBV24-1 to TRBJ1-1, with 7 bases aligning to TRBD1. V lost 5 bases and J lost 7 bases, and the count of bases not matched to a germline gene is 3. The germline V gene specifies KGHDR as CDR1 and SFDVKD as CDR2. The CDR3, from cysteine to phenylalanine, totals 12 residues. The entry retains the CDR3 DNA only, 36 bases that are in frame from base 1.